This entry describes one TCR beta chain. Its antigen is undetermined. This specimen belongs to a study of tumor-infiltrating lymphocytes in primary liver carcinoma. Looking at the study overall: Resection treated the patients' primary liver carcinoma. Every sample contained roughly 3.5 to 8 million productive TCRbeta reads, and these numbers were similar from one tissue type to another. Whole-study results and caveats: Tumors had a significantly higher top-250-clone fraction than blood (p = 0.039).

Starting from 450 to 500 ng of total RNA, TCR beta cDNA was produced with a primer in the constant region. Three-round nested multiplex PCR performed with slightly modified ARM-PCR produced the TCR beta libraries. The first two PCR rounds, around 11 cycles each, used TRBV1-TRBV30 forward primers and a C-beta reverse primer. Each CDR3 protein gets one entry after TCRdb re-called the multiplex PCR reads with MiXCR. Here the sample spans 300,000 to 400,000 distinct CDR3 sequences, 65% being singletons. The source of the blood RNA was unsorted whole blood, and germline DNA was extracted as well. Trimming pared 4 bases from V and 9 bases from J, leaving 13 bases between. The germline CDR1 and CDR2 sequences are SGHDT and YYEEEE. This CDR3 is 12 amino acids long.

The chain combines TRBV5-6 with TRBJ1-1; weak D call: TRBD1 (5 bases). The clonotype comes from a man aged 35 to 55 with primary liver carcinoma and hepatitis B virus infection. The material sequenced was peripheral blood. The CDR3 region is CASSTGPGKAFF. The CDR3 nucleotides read TGTGCCAGCAGCACAGGTCCGGGGAAAGCTTTCTTT.